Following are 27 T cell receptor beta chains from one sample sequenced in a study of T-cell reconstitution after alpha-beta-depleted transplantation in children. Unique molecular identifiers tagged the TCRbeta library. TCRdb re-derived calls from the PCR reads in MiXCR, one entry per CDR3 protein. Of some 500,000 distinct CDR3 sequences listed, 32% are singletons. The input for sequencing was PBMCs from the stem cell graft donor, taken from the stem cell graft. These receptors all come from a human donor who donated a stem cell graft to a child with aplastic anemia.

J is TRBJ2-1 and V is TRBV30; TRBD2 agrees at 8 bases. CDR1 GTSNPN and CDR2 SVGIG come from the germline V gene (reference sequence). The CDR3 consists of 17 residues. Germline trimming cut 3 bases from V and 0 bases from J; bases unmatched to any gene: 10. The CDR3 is CAWSVSRTSGSYNEQFF. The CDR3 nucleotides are TGTGCCTGGAGCGTATCCCGTACTAGCGGCTCCTACAATGAGCAGTTCTTC.

As DNA, the CDR3 is TGTGCCAGCAGTGAATCGTTGGGGAACACTGAAGCTTTCTTT. This sequence encodes CASSESLGNTEAFF. The genes are TRBV25-1 and TRBJ1-1; no clear D. CDR3 length: 14 residues. The V end lost 1 base, the J end lost 1 base, and 7 bases lay between the germline ends. CDR1 is MGHDK, CDR2 SYGVNS, per germline.

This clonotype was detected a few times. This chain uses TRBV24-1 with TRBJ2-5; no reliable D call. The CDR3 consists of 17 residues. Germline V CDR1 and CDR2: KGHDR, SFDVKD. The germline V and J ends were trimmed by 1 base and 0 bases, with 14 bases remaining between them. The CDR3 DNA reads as TGTGCCACCAGTGATTTCGCCGGGCGCCGGGACCAAGAGACCCAGTACTTC. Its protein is CATSDFAGRRDQETQYF.

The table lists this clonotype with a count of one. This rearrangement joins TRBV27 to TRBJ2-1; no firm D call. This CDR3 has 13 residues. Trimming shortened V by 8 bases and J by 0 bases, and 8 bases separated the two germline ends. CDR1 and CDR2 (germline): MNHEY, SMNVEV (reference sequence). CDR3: CASAGGSYNEQFF. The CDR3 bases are TGTGCCAGCGCTGGTGGCTCCTACAATGAGCAGTTCTTC.

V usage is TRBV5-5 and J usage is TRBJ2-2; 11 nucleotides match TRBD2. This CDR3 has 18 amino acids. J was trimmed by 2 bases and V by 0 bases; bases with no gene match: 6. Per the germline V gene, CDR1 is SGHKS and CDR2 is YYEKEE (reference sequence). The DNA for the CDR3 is TGTGCCAGCAGCTTGGAACTCGGACTAGCGGGCAACACCGGGGAGCTGTTTTTT. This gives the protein CASSLELGLAGNTGELFF. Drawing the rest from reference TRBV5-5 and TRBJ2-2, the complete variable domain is DAGVTQSPTHLIKTRGQQVTLRCSPISGHKSVSWYQQVLGQGPQFIFQYYEKEERGRGNFPDRFSARQFPNYSSELNVNALLLGDSALYLCASSLELGLAGNTGELFFGEGSRLTVL.

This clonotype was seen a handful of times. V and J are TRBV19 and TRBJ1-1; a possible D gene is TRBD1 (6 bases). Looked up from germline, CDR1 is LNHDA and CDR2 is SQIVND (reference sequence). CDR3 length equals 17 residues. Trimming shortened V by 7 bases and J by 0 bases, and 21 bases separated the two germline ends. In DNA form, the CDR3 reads TGTGCCAGTACCGTCGATTTAAACAGGGAGATGAACACTGAAGCTTTCTTT. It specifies CASTVDLNREMNTEAFF.

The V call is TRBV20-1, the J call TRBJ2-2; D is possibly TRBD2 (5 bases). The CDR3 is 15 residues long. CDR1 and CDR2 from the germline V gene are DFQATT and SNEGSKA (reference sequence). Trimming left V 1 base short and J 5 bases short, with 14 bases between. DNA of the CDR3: TGCAGTGCTAGAGTTGGCCCGGGAAGGACCGGGGAGCTGTTTTTT. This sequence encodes CSARVGPGRTGELFF.

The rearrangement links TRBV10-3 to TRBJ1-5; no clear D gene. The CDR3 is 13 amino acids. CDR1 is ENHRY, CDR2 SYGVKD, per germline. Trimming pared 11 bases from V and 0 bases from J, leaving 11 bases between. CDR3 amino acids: CAVGSASNQPQHF. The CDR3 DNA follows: TGTGCCGTGGGCTCCGCTAGCAATCAGCCCCAGCATTTT.

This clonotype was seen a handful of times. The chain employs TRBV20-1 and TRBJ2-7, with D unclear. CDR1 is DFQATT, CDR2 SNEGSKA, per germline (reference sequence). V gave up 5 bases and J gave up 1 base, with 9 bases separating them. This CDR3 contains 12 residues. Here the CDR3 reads CSAPRGSYEQYF. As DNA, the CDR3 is TGCAGTGCTCCTCGCGGATCCTACGAGCAGTACTTC.

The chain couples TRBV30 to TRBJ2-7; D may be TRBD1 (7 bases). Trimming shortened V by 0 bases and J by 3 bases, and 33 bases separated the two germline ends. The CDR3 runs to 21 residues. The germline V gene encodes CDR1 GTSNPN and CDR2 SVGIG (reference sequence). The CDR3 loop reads CAWSVHPLVADSLQGGYEQYF. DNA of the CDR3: TGTGCCTGGAGTGTTCACCCCCTAGTAGCGGATAGCCTTCAGGGGGGCTACGAGCAGTACTTC.

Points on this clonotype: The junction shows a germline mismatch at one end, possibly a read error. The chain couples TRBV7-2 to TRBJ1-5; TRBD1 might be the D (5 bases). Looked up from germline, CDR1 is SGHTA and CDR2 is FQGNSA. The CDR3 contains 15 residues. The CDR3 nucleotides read TGTGCCAGCAGCTTATTGGGGACCAGCAGTCAGCCCCAGCATTTT. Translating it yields CASSLLGTSSQPQHF.

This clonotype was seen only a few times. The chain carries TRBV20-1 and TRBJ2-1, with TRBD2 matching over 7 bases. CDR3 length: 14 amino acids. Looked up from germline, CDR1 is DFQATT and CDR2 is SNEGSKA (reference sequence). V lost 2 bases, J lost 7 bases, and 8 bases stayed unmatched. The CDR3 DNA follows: TGCAGTGCTAGATGGGGCGGGGGTGTAAATGAGCAGTTCTTC. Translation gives CSARWGGGVNEQFF.

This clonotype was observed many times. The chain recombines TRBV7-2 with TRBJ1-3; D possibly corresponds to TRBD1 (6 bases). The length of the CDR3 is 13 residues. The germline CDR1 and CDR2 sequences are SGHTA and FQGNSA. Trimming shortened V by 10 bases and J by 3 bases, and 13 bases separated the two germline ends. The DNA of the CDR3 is TGTGCCACCAAAAGCAGGGGTGGAAACACCATATATTTT. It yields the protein CATKSRGGNTIYF.

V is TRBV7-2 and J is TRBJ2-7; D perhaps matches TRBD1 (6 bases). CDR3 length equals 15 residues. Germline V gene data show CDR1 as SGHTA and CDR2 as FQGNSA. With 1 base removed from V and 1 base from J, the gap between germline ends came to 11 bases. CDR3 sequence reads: CASSLGTVVSYEQYF. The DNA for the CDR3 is TGTGCCAGCAGCTTAGGGACAGTGGTATCCTACGAGCAGTACTTC.

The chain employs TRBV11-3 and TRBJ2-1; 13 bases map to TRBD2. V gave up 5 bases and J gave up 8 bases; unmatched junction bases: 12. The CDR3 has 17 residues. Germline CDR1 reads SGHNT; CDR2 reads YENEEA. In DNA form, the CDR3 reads TGTGCCAGCAGCACCTTCGGACTAGCGGGGGTGCAGGATGAGCAGTTCTTC. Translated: CASSTFGLAGVQDEQFF. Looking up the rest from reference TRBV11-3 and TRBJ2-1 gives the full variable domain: EAGVVQSPRYKIIEKKQPVAFWCNPISGHNTLYWYLQNLGQGPELLIRYENEEAVDDSQLPKDRFSAERLKGVDSTLKIQPAELGDSAVYLCASSTFGLAGVQDEQFFGPGTRLTVL.

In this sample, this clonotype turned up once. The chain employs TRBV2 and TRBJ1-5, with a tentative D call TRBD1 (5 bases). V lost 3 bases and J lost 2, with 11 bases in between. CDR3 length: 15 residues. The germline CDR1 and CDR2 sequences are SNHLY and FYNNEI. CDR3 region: CASSDWGAGNQPQHF. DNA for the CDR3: TGTGCCAGCAGTGACTGGGGCGCGGGCAATCAGCCCCAGCATTTT.

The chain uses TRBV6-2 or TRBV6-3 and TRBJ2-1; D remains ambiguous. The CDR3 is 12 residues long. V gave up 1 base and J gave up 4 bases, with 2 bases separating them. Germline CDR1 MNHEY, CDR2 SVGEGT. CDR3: CASSYLYNEQFF. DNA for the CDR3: TGTGCCAGCAGTTACTTGTACAATGAGCAGTTCTTC.

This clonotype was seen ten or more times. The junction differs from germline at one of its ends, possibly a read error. The CDR3 loop is CASSLDGGNTEAFF. CDR3 bases: TGTGCCAGCAGTTTAGATGGCGGAAACACTGAAGCTTTCTTT. The chain combines TRBV5-1 with TRBJ1-1; D unresolved. Germline V gives CDR1 SGHRS, CDR2 YFSETQ. This CDR3 is built from 14 residues.

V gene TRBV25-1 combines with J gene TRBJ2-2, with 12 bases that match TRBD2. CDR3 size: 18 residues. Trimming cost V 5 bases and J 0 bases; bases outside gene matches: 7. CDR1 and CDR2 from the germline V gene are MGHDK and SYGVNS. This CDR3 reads CASSPPSGRAANTGELFF. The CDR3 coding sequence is TGTGCCAGCAGTCCCCCTAGCGGGAGGGCCGCGAACACCGGGGAGCTGTTTTTT. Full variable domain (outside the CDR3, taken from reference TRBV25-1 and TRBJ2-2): EADIYQTPRYLVIGTGKKITLECSQTMGHDKMYWYQQDPGMELHLIHYSYGVNSTEKGDLSSESTVSRIRTEHFPLTLESARPSHTSQYLCASSPPSGRAANTGELFFGEGSRLTVL.

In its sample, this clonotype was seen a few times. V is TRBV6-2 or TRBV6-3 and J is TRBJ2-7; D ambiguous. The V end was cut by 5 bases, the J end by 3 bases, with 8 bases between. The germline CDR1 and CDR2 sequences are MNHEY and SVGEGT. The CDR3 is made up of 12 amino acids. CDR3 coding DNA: TGTGCCAGCAGTACGACCTTCTACGAGCAGTACTTC. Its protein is CASSTTFYEQYF.

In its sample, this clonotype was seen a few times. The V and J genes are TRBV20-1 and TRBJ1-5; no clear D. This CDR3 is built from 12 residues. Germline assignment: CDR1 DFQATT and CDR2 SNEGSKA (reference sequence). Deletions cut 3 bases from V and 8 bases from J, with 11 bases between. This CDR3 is CSASHSSEPQHF. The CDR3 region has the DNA TGCAGTGCTAGTCACTCCTCAGAGCCCCAGCATTTT.

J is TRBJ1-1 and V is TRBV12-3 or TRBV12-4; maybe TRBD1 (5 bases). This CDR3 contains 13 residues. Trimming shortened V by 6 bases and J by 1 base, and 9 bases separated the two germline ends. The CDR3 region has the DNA TGTGCCAGCAGGATACAGGAGAACACTGAAGCTTTCTTT. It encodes CASRIQENTEAFF.

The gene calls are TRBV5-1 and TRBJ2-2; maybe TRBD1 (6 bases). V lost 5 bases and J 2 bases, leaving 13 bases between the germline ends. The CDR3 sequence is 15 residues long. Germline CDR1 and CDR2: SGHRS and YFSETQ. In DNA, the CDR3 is TGCGCCAGCAGAGAAGGGACACCTAACACCGGGGAGCTGTTTTTT. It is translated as CASREGTPNTGELFF.

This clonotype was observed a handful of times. CDR3: CASSLGDKLNEQFF. The CDR3 bases are TGCGCCAGCAGCTTGGGAGACAAGCTTAATGAGCAGTTCTTC. The V and J genes are TRBV5-1 and TRBJ2-1; D remains ambiguous. Germline V gene sequence: CDR1 SGHRS, CDR2 YFSETQ. This CDR3 has 14 residues. V was cut by 0 bases and J by 7 bases, with 11 bases left in between.

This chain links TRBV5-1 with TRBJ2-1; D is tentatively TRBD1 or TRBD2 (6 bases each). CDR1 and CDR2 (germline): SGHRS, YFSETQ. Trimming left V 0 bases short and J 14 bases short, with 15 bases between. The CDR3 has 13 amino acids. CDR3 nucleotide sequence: TGCGCCAGCAGCTTGGATATGGGGGGCGTGGAGTTCTTC. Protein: CASSLDMGGVEFF.

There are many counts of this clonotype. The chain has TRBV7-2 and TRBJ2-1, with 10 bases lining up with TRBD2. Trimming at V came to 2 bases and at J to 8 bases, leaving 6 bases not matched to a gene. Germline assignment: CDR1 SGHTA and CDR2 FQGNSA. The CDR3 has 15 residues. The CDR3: CASSLSSGSDDEQFF. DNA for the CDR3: TGTGCCAGCAGCTTATCTAGCGGGAGCGACGATGAGCAGTTCTTC.

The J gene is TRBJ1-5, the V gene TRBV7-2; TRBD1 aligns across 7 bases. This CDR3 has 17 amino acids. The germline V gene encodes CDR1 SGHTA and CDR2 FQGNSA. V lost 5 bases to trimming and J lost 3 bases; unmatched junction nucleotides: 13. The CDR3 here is CASSPHFDRVFNQPQHF. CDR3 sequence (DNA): TGTGCCAGCAGCCCGCACTTCGACAGGGTCTTCAATCAGCCCCAGCATTTT.